One sample yielded the 15 T cell receptor beta chains listed below, sequenced in a study of PD-1 blockade in classical Hodgkin lymphoma. Profiling relied on immunoSEQ multiplex PCR, and the TCRdb table lists in-frame clones only, not all of them. The sample records some 58,000 clones, 70% to 90% being singletons. There was relapse after autologous stem cell transplantation in every patient, and there was variation in brentuximab vedotin exposure. The sample in question was peripheral blood mononuclear cells (PBMCs), obtained before the second cycle of nivolumab. These receptors were obtained from a human donor with classical Hodgkin lymphoma.

The J gene is TRBJ2-7, the V gene TRBV6-6, with 8 positions matching TRBD1. Germline V gene sequence: CDR1 MNHNY, CDR2 SVGAGI (reference sequence). CDR3 length equals 13 residues. V was pared by 3 bases and J by 6 bases, with 4 bases of the junction left unmatched. This chain's CDR3 is CASSYDRGIEQYF. CDR3 in DNA: TGTGCCAGCAGTTATGACAGGGGTATCGAGCAGTACTTC.

The chain couples TRBV19 to TRBJ1-3; the D gene is possibly TRBD1 (5 bases). Trimming shortened V by 6 bases and J by 0 bases, and 9 bases separated the two germline ends. CDR1 and CDR2 (germline): LNHDA, SQIVND (reference sequence). CDR3 length equals 14 residues. CDR3 sequence: CASRTVYSGNTIYF. The CDR3, as DNA: TGTGCCAGTAGGACAGTATACTCTGGAAACACCATATATTTT.

This chain uses TRBV5-1 with TRBJ2-5; a possible D gene is TRBD1 (6 bases). This CDR3 contains 14 residues. With 2 bases removed from V and 5 bases from J, the gap between germline ends came to 13 bases. The germline CDR1 and CDR2 sequences are SGHRS and YFSETQ. CDR3 coding DNA: TGCGCCAGCAGCTTACAGGGTTTTGGTGAGACCCAGTACTTC. Translating gives CASSLQGFGETQYF.

For this clone: This sample includes further DNA sequences coding for the same CDR3. This rearrangement joins TRBV5-1 to TRBJ1-5; TRBD1 matches 7 bases. This CDR3 comprises 15 residues. V was pared by 0 bases and J by 0 bases, with 0 bases of the junction left unmatched. Germline V gene sequence: CDR1 SGHRS, CDR2 YFSETQ. CDR3 in amino acids: CASSLDRGSNQPQHF. The CDR3 nucleotides are TGCGCCAGCAGCTTGGACAGGGGTAGCAATCAGCCCCAGCATTTT.

The rearrangement joins TRBV11-3 to TRBJ2-5; a weak D match, TRBD2 (7 bases). This CDR3 contains 17 residues. Looked up from germline, CDR1 is SGHNT and CDR2 is YENEEA. Trimming removed 3 bases at V and 6 bases at J, with 23 bases between. The DNA of the CDR3 is TGTGCCAGCAGCTTCCGTGCGGGGGCGAGGGAGTCAAAGACCCAGTACTTC. Residues: CASSFRAGARESKTQYF.

In DNA, the CDR3 is TGTGCCAGCAGTTACGCGATGCAGGGTGATCCCACTGAAGCTTTCTTT. Translating it yields CASSYAMQGDPTEAFF. The chain links TRBV6-5 to TRBJ1-1, with D maybe TRBD1 (5 bases). V shed 2 bases and J shed 4 bases, with 17 bases lying between them. The CDR3 totals 16 residues. Germline loops: CDR1 MNHEY, CDR2 SVGAGI.

As for this clone: At the DNA level, this CDR3 is encoded by other sequences in the same sample as well. This chain links TRBV5-1 with TRBJ2-5; D may be TRBD1 (5 bases). Germline V gene sequence: CDR1 SGHRS, CDR2 YFSETQ. V lost 1 base to trimming and J lost 2 bases, with 6 bases between them. The CDR3 is 13 amino acids. CDR3 loop: CASSLQGQETQYF. Written as DNA, the CDR3 is TGCGCCAGCAGCTTGCAGGGACAAGAGACCCAGTACTTC.

In nucleotides, the CDR3 is TGTGCCAGCAGTTACCTTGACAGGGTCGTGATAGACGAGCAGTACTTC. Translation: CASSYLDRVVIDEQYF. This chain connects TRBV2 to TRBJ2-7; TRBD1 aligns across 7 bases. The CDR3 contains 16 residues. J lost 5 bases, V lost 5 bases, and 15 bases had no gene match. Germline lookup yields CDR1 SNHLY and CDR2 FYNNEI.

This chain links TRBV5-1 with TRBJ2-3; the D call may be TRBD1 or TRBD2 (5 bases each). This CDR3 has 14 amino acids. The V gene lost 4 bases and the J gene lost 4 bases, with 13 bases spanning the gap. Germline V gene sequence: CDR1 SGHRS, CDR2 YFSETQ. DNA for the CDR3: TGCGCCAGCAGCCTGGGACGGGCATCAGATACGCAGTATTTT. Its protein product is CASSLGRASDTQYF.

The CDR3 loop is CAISGGPGELFF. For the CDR3, the DNA is TGTGCCATCAGTGGGGGTCCCGGGGAGCTGTTTTTT. The chain employs TRBV10-3 and TRBJ2-2; D call uncertain. The CDR3 consists of 12 residues. Trimming cost V 4 bases and J 6 bases, with 6 bases left between them. Looked up from germline, CDR1 is ENHRY and CDR2 is SYGVKD.

The CDR3 here is CASSTIYLSGANVLTF. The CDR3 DNA reads TGTGCCAGCAGTACCATATACCTCTCTGGGGCCAACGTCCTGACTTTC. The rearrangement uses TRBV27 and TRBJ2-6; the D is unclear. The length of the CDR3 is 16 residues. The germline gives CDR1 MNHEY, CDR2 SMNVEV (reference sequence). Trimming cost V 5 bases and J 0 bases, with 11 bases left between them. Variable domain in full (rest from reference TRBV27 and TRBJ2-6): EAQVTQNPRYLITVTGKKLTVTCSQNMNHEYMSWYRQDPGLGLRQIYYSMNVEVTDKGDVPEGYKVSRKEKRNFPLILESPSPNQTSLYFCASSTIYLSGANVLTFGAGSRLTVL.

The table lists this clone with a few counts. V is TRBV7-9 and J is TRBJ1-2, with TRBD1 matching over 12 bases. The length of the CDR3 is 14 residues. V dropped 5 bases and J dropped 4; count of bases not matched to a gene: 2. From germline, CDR1 is SEHNR and CDR2 FQNEAQ (reference sequence). The chain's CDR3 is CASSEGQGAYGYTF. In DNA, the CDR3 is TGTGCCAGCAGCGAGGGACAGGGGGCCTATGGCTACACCTTC.

The rearrangement uses TRBV5-6 and TRBJ2-7; D unclear. This CDR3 contains 16 residues. In germline, CDR1 is SGHDT, CDR2 YYEEEE. V lost 4 bases to trimming and J lost 4 bases, with 21 bases between them. The CDR3 here is CASSLEGKTIEYEQYF. Here the CDR3 DNA reads TGTGCCAGCAGCCTGGAAGGAAAAACAATAGAGTACGAGCAGTACTTC. The full variable domain, in which reference TRBV5-6 and TRBJ2-7 provide the parts outside the CDR3, is DAGVTQSPTHLIKTRGQQVTLRCSPKSGHDTVSWYQQALGQGPQFIFQYYEEEERQRGNFPDRFSGHQFPNYSSELNVNALLLGDSALYLCASSLEGKTIEYEQYFGPGTRLTVT.

The gene calls are TRBV7-3 and TRBJ2-6; tentatively, D is TRBD2 (5 bases). CDR3 length equals 18 residues. V shed 2 bases and J shed 2 bases, with 16 bases lying between them. Germline V gene sequence: CDR1 SGHTA, CDR2 FQGTGA. As DNA, the CDR3 is TGTGCCAGCAGCTTATTTTCGGGTAATAGCGCTGGGGCCAACGTCCTGACTTTC. Its translation is CASSLFSGNSAGANVLTF.

V usage is TRBV9 and J usage is TRBJ1-5; 10 bases are a match to TRBD1. Germline CDR1 is SGDLS and CDR2 is YYNGEE. This CDR3 comprises 15 residues. The junction had 7 bases not matched to a gene; V was cut back by 4 bases and J by 6 bases. The CDR3: CASSPLRTGGQPQHF. The CDR3 coding sequence is TGTGCCAGCAGCCCGCTAAGGACAGGGGGTCAGCCCCAGCATTTT.